The next 25 T cell receptor beta chains were all read from a single sample in a study of beta chain features in type 1 diabetes. Investigators reverse transcribed all isolated RNA, so they sequenced expressed TCRB transcripts. The assay was immunoSEQ multiplex PCR, and TCRdb's table has in-frame clones only and misses some. Among about 360,000 clones, roughly 13% were seen once, and the ten largest hold approximately 0.015%. The source material was naive CD4+ T cells from blood. Receptors were obtained from a man aged 18 to 30 in good health.

J is TRBJ1-6 and V is TRBV30; weak D call: TRBD1 (6 bases). This CDR3 region has 14 residues. Trimming took off 4 bases at V and 7 bases at J, with 14 bases between the two ends. The germline gives CDR1 GTSNPN, CDR2 SVGIG (reference sequence). The CDR3 sequence is CAWIDTGTNSPLHF. CDR3 nucleotide sequence: TGTGCCTGGATCGATACAGGGACGAATTCACCCCTCCACTTT.

In this sample, this clone turned up a few times. This specimen includes other DNA sequences encoding the same CDR3. V is TRBV11-2 and J is TRBJ2-2, with D uncertain. Germline V gene data show CDR1 as SGHAT and CDR2 as FQNNGV. CDR3 length equals 14 residues. V was trimmed by 0 bases and J by 0 bases, leaving 2 bases between them. CDR3 sequence: CASSLDTNTGELFF. The DNA for the CDR3 is TGTGCCAGCAGCTTAGATACGAACACCGGGGAGCTGTTTTTT.

This rearrangement joins TRBV18 to TRBJ1-1, with a possible D match to TRBD1 (6 bases). In germline, CDR1 is KGHSH, CDR2 LQKENI. Trimming left V 0 bases short and J 8 bases short, with 16 bases between. This CDR3 comprises 15 residues. The CDR3 DNA is TGTGCCAGCTCACCACCCGATCCCAGGGGTTCAGAAGCTTTCTTT. Its translation: CASSPPDPRGSEAFF. Using reference TRBV18 and TRBJ1-1 for the parts outside the CDR3, the full variable domain is NAGVMQNPRHLVRRRGQEARLRCSPMKGHSHVYWYRQLPEEGLKFMVYLQKENIIDESGMPKERFSAEFPKEGPSILRIQQVVRGDSAAYFCASSPPDPRGSEAFFGQGTRLTVV.

The rearrangement joins TRBV4-2 to TRBJ1-1; 8 bases fit TRBD1. CDR3 length: 17 amino acids. After removal of 2 bases from V and 5 bases from J, the junction contained 13 bases not matched to a gene. Germline CDR1 and CDR2: LGHNA and YNFKEQ. The CDR3 sequence is CASSQLLQGATKTEAFF. Here the CDR3 DNA reads TGTGCCAGCAGCCAACTTTTGCAGGGGGCTACGAAAACTGAAGCTTTCTTT.

The chain carries TRBV9 and TRBJ2-2, with 8 bases that match TRBD2. V shed 4 bases and J 5 bases; nucleotides not matched to a gene: 10. This CDR3 is built from 16 residues. The V gene's germline CDR1 is SGDLS and CDR2 YYNGEE. The CDR3 protein is CASSPPGLAMTGELFF. Here the CDR3 DNA reads TGTGCCAGCAGCCCCCCAGGACTAGCAATGACCGGGGAGCTGTTTTTT.

The V gene is TRBV7-9, the J gene TRBJ2-1; 7 positions match TRBD2. V lost 5 bases, J lost 8 bases, and 9 bases stayed unmatched. The CDR3 runs 14 residues. CDR1 SEHNR and CDR2 FQNEAQ come from the germline V gene (reference sequence). The CDR3 nucleotides are TGTGCCAGCAGCCCTGCGACTAGCATCGATGAGCAGTTCTTC. Translation gives CASSPATSIDEQFF.

The chain uses TRBV5-1 and TRBJ2-7, with 7 bases that match TRBD1. Germline assignment: CDR1 SGHRS and CDR2 YFSETQ. CDR3 length equals 14 residues. With 4 bases clipped from V and 1 base from J, the junction kept 5 bases outside the gene matches. The CDR3: CASSLPGQSYEQYF. Here the CDR3 DNA reads TGCGCCAGCAGCCTACCGGGACAGTCCTACGAGCAGTACTTC.

This clone was recorded a few times. The chain employs TRBV5-1 and TRBJ2-3, with D unresolved. Trimming pared 2 bases from V and 2 bases from J, leaving 12 bases between. The germline V gene encodes CDR1 SGHRS and CDR2 YFSETQ. The CDR3 spans 15 residues. The CDR3 is CASSFSSSFTDTQYF. The CDR3 nucleotides are TGCGCCAGCAGCTTTAGCTCGTCTTTCACAGATACGCAGTATTTT.

The genes are TRBV6-5 and TRBJ2-7; D remains unclear. CDR3 size: 15 residues. V lost 0 bases to trimming and J lost 3 bases, with 12 bases between them. Germline lookup yields CDR1 MNHEY and CDR2 SVGAGI. CDR3 sequence reads: CASSYSSPQFYEQYF. The CDR3 nucleotides are TGTGCCAGCAGTTACTCGAGTCCGCAATTCTACGAGCAGTACTTC.

This clone was counted a few times. This rearrangement joins TRBV6-1 to TRBJ2-7; TRBD1 aligns across 8 bases. Germline V CDR1 and CDR2: MNHNS, SASEGT. This CDR3 has 15 residues. Trimming removed 6 bases from V and 3 bases from J; junction bases left unmatched: 10. The CDR3 is CASRRKTGELYEQYF. CDR3 nucleotides: TGTGCCAGCAGAAGAAAGACAGGGGAGCTCTACGAGCAGTACTTC.

This chain uses TRBV9 with TRBJ1-1, with TRBD1 matching 11 bases. CDR1 and CDR2 from the germline V gene are SGDLS and YYNGEE. V lost 3 bases and J lost 4; bases outside the gene matches: 2. The CDR3 is 14 residues long. CDR3 sequence: CASSAGQGGTEAFF. The CDR3 DNA reads as TGTGCCAGCAGCGCGGGACAGGGGGGCACTGAAGCTTTCTTT.

This clone turned up a few times. Here the CDR3 reads CASSPRTSGNTGELFF. The CDR3 DNA reads TGTGCCAGCTCCCCTCGGACTAGCGGGAACACCGGGGAGCTGTTTTTT. The chain links TRBV18 to TRBJ2-2, with 10 positions matching TRBD2. The CDR3 runs to 16 residues. The J segment lost 1 base and the V segment lost 6 bases, leaving 5 bases of the junction unmatched. Germline V gives CDR1 KGHSH, CDR2 LQKENI.

The chain is built from TRBV19 and TRBJ1-5; D is unclear. Germline V gene sequence: CDR1 LNHDA, CDR2 SQIVND (reference sequence). Trimming left V 2 bases short and J 0 bases short, with 8 bases between. This CDR3 region has 15 residues. The CDR3 DNA follows: TGTGCCAGTAGTATAAATGCAGTTAGCAATCAGCCCCAGCATTTT. This sequence encodes CASSINAVSNQPQHF.

This chain connects TRBV2 to TRBJ2-4; 8 bases are shared with TRBD1. V lost 5 bases and J lost 6; bases outside the gene matches: 3. This CDR3 has 13 residues. Per germline, CDR1 SNHLY and CDR2 FYNNEI. The CDR3 sequence is CASSTGQGNIQYF. CDR3 DNA: TGTGCCAGCAGTACCGGACAGGGAAACATTCAGTACTTC.

In DNA, the CDR3 is TGTGCCAGCAGCTCGACTAGCGGGTACGAGCAGTACTTC. It is translated as CASSSTSGYEQYF. The chain recombines TRBV7-2 with TRBJ2-7, with 10 bases fitting TRBD2. Looked up from germline, CDR1 is SGHTA and CDR2 is FQGNSA. The CDR3 has 13 residues. After removal of 4 bases from V and 4 bases from J, the junction contained 1 base not matched to a gene.

This clone was counted only a few times. This chain uses TRBV2 with TRBJ1-5; possible D gene TRBD1, 6 bases. Trimming pared 3 bases from V and 7 bases from J, leaving 13 bases between. The germline V gene encodes CDR1 SNHLY and CDR2 FYNNEI. The CDR3 spans 14 residues. In DNA form, the CDR3 reads TGTGCCAGCAGTGATCAGGGGTTCGGGCAGCCCCAGCATTTT. Residues: CASSDQGFGQPQHF.

This clone was seen a handful of times. The chain links TRBV7-8 to TRBJ2-7, with TRBD1 as a possible D gene (5 bases). The CDR3 covers 13 residues. V dropped 5 bases and J dropped 2 bases, with 10 bases sitting between them. Germline lookup yields CDR1 SGHVS and CDR2 FQNEAQ. DNA of the CDR3: TGTGCCAGCAGCATTACAGGCCCCTACGAGCAGTACTTC. Translating it yields CASSITGPYEQYF.

This clone occurred a few times. The rearrangement links TRBV9 to TRBJ1-1; TRBD1 agrees at 10 bases. Trimming at V came to 5 bases and at J to 3 bases, leaving 1 base not matched to a gene. The CDR3 is 13 residues long. The germline V gene has CDR1 SGDLS and CDR2 YYNGEE. CDR3 residues: CASRGTGDTEAFF. CDR3 DNA: TGTGCCAGCAGGGGGACAGGGGACACTGAAGCTTTCTTT.

The chain carries TRBV10-3 and TRBJ1-1; the match to TRBD1 covers 9 bases. Trimming cost V 7 bases and J 4 bases; bases outside gene matches: 7. Germline V gives CDR1 ENHRY, CDR2 SYGVKD. There are 14 residues in the CDR3. The CDR3 spells CAITRTGEITEAFF. The CDR3 nucleotides read TGTGCCATCACCCGGACAGGGGAAATCACTGAAGCTTTCTTT.

This clone was observed a handful of times. This chain joins TRBV6-5 and TRBJ1-2; 7 bases are a match to TRBD1. Germline CDR1 MNHEY, CDR2 SVGAGI. Unmatched junction bases numbered 9, after V lost 8 bases and J lost 3 bases. This CDR3 spans 14 amino acids. CDR3 nucleotide sequence: TGTGCCAGCCGCCGACAGGGAAGGGACTATGGCTACACCTTC. Amino acid sequence: CASRRQGRDYGYTF.

The chain recombines TRBV11-3 with TRBJ2-7; 11 bases map to TRBD2. CDR1 and CDR2 (germline): SGHNT, YENEEA. The V segment lost 5 bases and the J segment 3 bases; nucleotides outside the gene matches: 6. The CDR3 has 15 amino acids. CDR3 DNA sequence: TGTGCCAGCAGCCCCGATGGGACTAGCGGCTACGAGCAGTACTTC. It codes for CASSPDGTSGYEQYF.

The chain carries TRBV9 and TRBJ2-7; 8 nucleotides agree with TRBD1. Germline-derived CDR1 and CDR2 are SGDLS and YYNGEE. The CDR3 runs to 15 residues. V shed 2 bases and J 3 bases; nucleotides not matched to a gene: 7. CDR3 nucleotides: TGTGCCAGCAGCGTCCGGACAGGGCCGATCTACGAGCAGTACTTC. As protein: CASSVRTGPIYEQYF. Looking up the rest from reference TRBV9 and TRBJ2-7 gives the full variable domain: DSGVTQTPKHLITATGQRVTLRCSPRSGDLSVYWYQQSLDQGLQFLIQYYNGEERAKGNILERFSAQQFPDLHSELNLSSLELGDSALYFCASSVRTGPIYEQYFGPGTRLTVT.

This clone was seen a handful of times. The chain joins TRBV18 to TRBJ2-1, with a possible D match to TRBD2 (6 bases). The V end lost 0 bases, the J end lost 6 bases, and 12 bases lay between the germline ends. Looked up from germline, CDR1 is KGHSH and CDR2 is LQKENI. The length of the CDR3 is 15 residues. The DNA of the CDR3 is TGTGCCAGCTCACCACCCTCGGGGGTCGTCAATGAGCAGTTCTTC. Translation gives CASSPPSGVVNEQFF.

The V and J genes are TRBV30 and TRBJ2-7, with 9 bases identical to TRBD1. The CDR3 sequence is 15 residues long. The V segment lost 2 bases and the J segment 4 bases; nucleotides outside the gene matches: 9. Germline V gene data show CDR1 as GTSNPN and CDR2 as SVGIG (reference sequence). This CDR3 is CAWSIRWGQGYEQYF. The CDR3 coding sequence is TGTGCCTGGAGTATCCGGTGGGGACAGGGATACGAGCAGTACTTC.

The genes are TRBV14 and TRBJ2-7; 8 bases map to TRBD1. V lost 1 base, J lost 6 bases, and 11 bases stayed unmatched. CDR1 is SGHDN and CDR2 is FVKESK in the germline V gene. This CDR3 comprises 16 residues. The CDR3 region is CASSQGLRGLLGEQYF. CDR3 DNA: TGTGCCAGCAGCCAAGGTCTCAGGGGGCTTTTAGGCGAGCAGTACTTC.